This T cell receptor beta chain comes out of a study of tumor and adjacent non-tumor tissue in lung cancer. The library came from three nested PCR rounds adapted from ARM-PCR protocols. TCRdb recomputed calls from the multiplex PCR reads with MiXCR, one row per CDR3 protein. The sample gives under 150,000 distinct CDR3 sequences, approximately 64% of which show up once; 18% is in the top ten. Study results and limitations: Top 100 clones took a larger repertoire share in normal lung.

A remark on this clonotype: No antigen is known for it.

Germline CDR1 DFQATT, CDR2 SNEGSKA (reference sequence). There are 11 residues in the CDR3. Trimming left V 1 base short and J 7 bases short, with 6 bases between. RNA was extracted from bulk tissue without any cell sorting. Donors were chemotherapy-naive, newly diagnosed lung cancer surgical patients in China, August–late 2014. The receptor's source is a man aged 55 to 69 with small cell lung cancer. The rearrangement joins TRBV20-1 to TRBJ2-3, with D unresolved. The sequencing input was lung tumor tissue. CDR3 sequence: CSARVHNTQYF. CDR3 in DNA: TGCAGTGCTAGAGTCCATAATACGCAGTATTTT.